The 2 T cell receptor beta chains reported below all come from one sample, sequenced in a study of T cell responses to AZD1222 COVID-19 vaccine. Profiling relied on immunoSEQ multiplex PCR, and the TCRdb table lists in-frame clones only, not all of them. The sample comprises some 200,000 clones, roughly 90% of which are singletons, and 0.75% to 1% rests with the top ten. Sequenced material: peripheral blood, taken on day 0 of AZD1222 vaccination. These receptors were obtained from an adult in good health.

This CDR3 is CASASGGPKPTQYF. As DNA, the CDR3 is TGTGCCAGCGCTAGCGGGGGGCCTAAGCCTACGCAGTATTTT. The V and J genes are TRBV7-3 and TRBJ2-3, with 11 bases aligning to TRBD2. The V and J ends lost 8 bases and 8 bases, in that order; junction bases with no gene match: 9. The CDR3 totals 14 residues. The germline V gene encodes CDR1 SGHTA and CDR2 FQGTGA. The whole variable domain, filled in from reference TRBV7-3 and TRBJ2-3, reads GAGVSQTPSNKVTEKGKYVELRCDPISGHTALYWYRQSLGQGPEFLIYFQGTGAADDSGLPNDRFFAVRPEGSVSTLKIQRTERGDSAVYLCASASGGPKPTQYFGPGTRLTVL.

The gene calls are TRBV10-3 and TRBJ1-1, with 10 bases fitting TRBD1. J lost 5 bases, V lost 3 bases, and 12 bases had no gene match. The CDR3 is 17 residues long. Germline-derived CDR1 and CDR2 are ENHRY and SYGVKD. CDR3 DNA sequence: TGTGCCATCAGTGATTTAGCACGCGGGACAGGGGAGACTGAAGCTTTCTTT. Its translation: CAISDLARGTGETEAFF.